A single sample gave rise to the 9 T cell receptor beta chains below, sequenced in a study of monozygotic twins with cystic fibrosis. Assay used: immunoSEQ multiplex PCR; TCRdb lists only in-frame clones, some missing. Of around 30,000 clones listed, 96% were seen once; the top ten hold over 0.15%. Material: blood. The receptors here all came from a girl under 10 years old with cystic fibrosis.

This chain connects TRBV19 to TRBJ2-6; D possibly corresponds to TRBD1 (5 bases). V lost 7 bases and J 4 bases, leaving 14 bases between the germline ends. This CDR3 region has 15 residues. CDR1 and CDR2 from the germline V gene are LNHDA and SQIVND (reference sequence). The CDR3 protein is CASTMGRSGANVLTF. In DNA form, the CDR3 reads TGTGCCAGTACCATGGGGCGCTCCGGGGCCAACGTCCTGACTTTC.

The chain couples TRBV11-3 to TRBJ2-1; D is unclear. Per germline, CDR1 SGHNT and CDR2 YENEEA. Trimming cost V 3 bases and J 7 bases, with 16 bases left between them. The CDR3 sequence is 15 residues long. The CDR3 region is CASSFDGLTQNEQFF. The CDR3 DNA sequence: TGTGCCAGCAGCTTTGATGGGTTAACTCAGAATGAGCAGTTCTTC.

The chain joins TRBV4-1 to TRBJ2-1; a possible D gene is TRBD1 (6 bases). The CDR3 consists of 16 residues. The germline V and J ends were trimmed by 1 base and 3 bases, with 13 bases remaining between them. Germline CDR1 is MGHRA and CDR2 is YSYEKL. The CDR3 reads CASSQGGGTLYNEQFF. CDR3 in DNA: TGCGCCAGCAGCCAAGGAGGGGGAACGCTCTACAATGAGCAGTTCTTC.

This clone was recorded only once. The chain combines TRBV28 with TRBJ1-4; D is uncertain. Germline V gene data show CDR1 as MDHEN and CDR2 as SYDVKM. The CDR3 is 14 residues long. The V end lost 2 bases, the J end lost 5 bases, and 9 bases lay between the germline ends. The CDR3 DNA reads as TGTGCCAGCAGTTTACGGCAACCAAATGAAAAACTGTTTTTT. This codes for CASSLRQPNEKLFF.

This chain links TRBV4-1 with TRBJ2-3; 11 nucleotides match TRBD2. Germline trimming cut 3 bases from V and 2 bases from J; bases unmatched to any gene: 7. In germline, CDR1 is MGHRA, CDR2 YSYEKL. The CDR3 consists of 17 residues. The CDR3, as DNA: TGCGCCAGCAGCCATGGACTAGCGGGCCTCCTCACAGATACGCAGTATTTT. Protein product: CASSHGLAGLLTDTQYF.

The chain joins TRBV7-9 to TRBJ2-3; 7 bases map to TRBD2. Germline values: CDR1 SEHNR, CDR2 FQNEAQ (reference sequence). This CDR3 comprises 16 residues. The ends lost 4 bases at V and 5 bases at J; junction bases unmatched: 12. CDR3: CASSSRGDGILDTQYF. For the CDR3, the DNA is TGTGCCAGCAGCTCTCGGGGGGACGGAATCCTAGATACGCAGTATTTT.

V gene TRBV27 combines with J gene TRBJ1-2, with 8 bases matching TRBD1. The ends lost 5 bases at V and 2 bases at J; junction bases unmatched: 7. The CDR3 totals 15 residues. Germline V gene lookup returns CDR1 MNHEY and CDR2 SMNVEV (reference sequence). This CDR3 reads CASSPTRGRNYGYTF. As DNA, the CDR3 is TGTGCCAGCAGTCCGACCAGGGGGCGCAACTATGGCTACACCTTC.

Turning to this clone: Sequence at one end of the junction differs from germline and may be a read error. The chain uses TRBV27 and TRBJ1-1; 10 nucleotides line up with TRBD1. CDR1 and CDR2 (germline): MNHEY, SMNVEV (reference sequence). The CDR3 has 13 residues. The CDR3 region is CATSLPGQGQTFF. CDR3 in DNA: TGTGCCACCAGTTTACCGGGACAGGGGCAGACTTTCTTT.

This clone has a single count. The chain recombines TRBV7-2 with TRBJ1-2, with unresolved D. The CDR3 has 14 residues. Germline lookup yields CDR1 SGHTA and CDR2 FQGNSA. V lost 5 bases and J lost 8, with 18 bases in between. DNA for the CDR3: TGTGCCAGCAGCCAGGAGAGAGCTCTGGGAGGCTACACCTTC. It codes for CASSQERALGGYTF. Combining the CDR3 with reference TRBV7-2 and TRBJ1-2 gives the whole variable domain GAGVSQSPSNKVTEKGKDVELRCDPISGHTALYWYRQSLGQGLEFLIYFQGNSAPDKSGLPSDRFSAERTGGSVSTLTIQRTQQEDSAVYLCASSQERALGGYTFGSGTRLTVV.